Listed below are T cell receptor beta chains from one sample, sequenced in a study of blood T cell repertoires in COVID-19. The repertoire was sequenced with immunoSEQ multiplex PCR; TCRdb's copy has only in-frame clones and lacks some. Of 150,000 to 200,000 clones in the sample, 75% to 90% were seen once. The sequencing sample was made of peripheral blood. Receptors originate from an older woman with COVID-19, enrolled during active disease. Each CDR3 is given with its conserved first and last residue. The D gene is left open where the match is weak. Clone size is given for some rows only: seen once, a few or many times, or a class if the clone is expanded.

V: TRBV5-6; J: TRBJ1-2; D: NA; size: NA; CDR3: CASSLKDRPPGGYTF; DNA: TGTGCCAGCAGCTTGAAAGACAGGCCCCCTGGAGGCTACACCTTC
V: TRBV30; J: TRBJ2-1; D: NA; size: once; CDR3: CAWRGGGAYNEQFF; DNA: TGTGCCTGGAGGGGAGGCGGAGCATACAATGAGCAGTTCTTC
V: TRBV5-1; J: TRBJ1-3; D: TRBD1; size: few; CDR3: CASSAQTGAGNTIYF; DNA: TGCGCCAGCAGCGCACAAACAGGGGCTGGAAACACCATATATTTT
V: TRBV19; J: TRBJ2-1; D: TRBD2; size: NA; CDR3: CASTRSGRNEQFF; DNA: TGTGCCAGTACGCGTAGCGGGCGCAATGAGCAGTTCTTC
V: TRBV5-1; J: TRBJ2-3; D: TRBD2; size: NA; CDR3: CASSPGLAGDTQYF; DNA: TGCGCCAGCAGCCCGGGACTAGCAGGAGATACGCAGTATTTT
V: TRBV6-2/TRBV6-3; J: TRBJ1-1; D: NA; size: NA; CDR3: CASSYAVGTEAFF; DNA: TGTGCCAGCAGTTACGCGGTTGGGACTGAAGCTTTCTTT
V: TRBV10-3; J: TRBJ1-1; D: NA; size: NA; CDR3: CAISESPRDIWWNTEAFF; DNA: TGTGCCATCAGTGAGTCCCCGAGGGATATTTGGTGGAACACTGAAGCTTTCTTT
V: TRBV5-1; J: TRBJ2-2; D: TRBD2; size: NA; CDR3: CASSSIAGSNTGELFF; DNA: TGCGCCAGCAGCTCGATAGCGGGATCTAACACCGGGGAGCTGTTTTTT
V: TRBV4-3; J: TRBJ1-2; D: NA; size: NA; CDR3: CASSERLLANYGYTF; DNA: TGCGCCAGCAGCGAACGACTGCTAGCTAACTATGGCTACACCTTC
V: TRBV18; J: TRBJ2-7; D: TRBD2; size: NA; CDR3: CASSRASGTVGYEQYF; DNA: TGTGCCAGCTCCAGGGCTAGCGGGACAGTAGGCTACGAGCAGTACTTC
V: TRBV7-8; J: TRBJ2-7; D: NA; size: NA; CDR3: CASSLATGYSYEQYF; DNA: TGTGCCAGCAGCTTAGCCACGGGGTACTCCTACGAGCAGTACTTC
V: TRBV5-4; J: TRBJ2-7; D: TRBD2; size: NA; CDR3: CASSSGTSGSYEQYF; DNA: TGTGCCAGCAGCAGTGGGACTAGCGGTTCCTACGAGCAGTACTTC
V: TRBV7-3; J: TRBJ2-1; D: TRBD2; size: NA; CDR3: CASSLAGREYNEQFF; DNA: TGTGCCAGCAGCCTAGCGGGACGGGAGTACAATGAGCAGTTCTTC
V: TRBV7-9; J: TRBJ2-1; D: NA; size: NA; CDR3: CASSFTGEYNEQFF; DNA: TGTGCCAGCAGCTTTACGGGGGAATACAATGAGCAGTTCTTC
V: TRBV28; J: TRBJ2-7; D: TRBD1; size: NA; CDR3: CASSSPGQGFPRHEQYF; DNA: TGTGCCAGCAGCTCTCCGGGACAGGGGTTCCCTCGCCACGAGCAGTACTTC
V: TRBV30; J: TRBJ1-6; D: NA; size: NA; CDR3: CAWSGGGARSPLHF; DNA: TGTGCCTGGAGTGGTGGAGGGGCGCGTTCACCCCTCCACTTT
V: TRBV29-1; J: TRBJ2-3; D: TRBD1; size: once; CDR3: CSVIRTGMPDTQYF; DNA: TGCAGCGTGATCCGGACAGGGATGCCAGATACGCAGTATTTT
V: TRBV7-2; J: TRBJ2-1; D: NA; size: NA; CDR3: CASSLFGLYEADEQFF; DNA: TGTGCCAGCAGCTTATTTGGGCTATACGAAGCAGACGAGCAGTTCTTC
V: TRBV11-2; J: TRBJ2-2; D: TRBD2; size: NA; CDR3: CASSFLAGGVTGELFF; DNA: TGTGCCAGCAGCTTCCTAGCGGGAGGGGTCACCGGGGAGCTGTTTTTT
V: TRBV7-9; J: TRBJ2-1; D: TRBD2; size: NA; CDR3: CASSSRLARGGEQFF; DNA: TGTGCCAGCAGCTCACGACTAGCGCGAGGGGGTGAGCAGTTCTTC
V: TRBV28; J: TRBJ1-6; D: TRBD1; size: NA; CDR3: CASRQRDRVSSPLHF; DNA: TGTGCCAGCAGACAACGCGACAGGGTGAGCTCACCCCTCCACTTT
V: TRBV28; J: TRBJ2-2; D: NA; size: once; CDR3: CASSLYPGELFF; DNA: TGTGCCAGCAGTCTCTATCCCGGGGAGCTGTTTTTT
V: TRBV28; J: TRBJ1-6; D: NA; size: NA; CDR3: CASSLGGMMDSPLHF; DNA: TGTGCCAGCAGTTTGGGGGGGATGATGGATTCACCCCTCCACTTT
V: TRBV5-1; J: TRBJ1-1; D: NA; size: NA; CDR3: CASSLDRLTEAFF; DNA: TGCGCCAGCAGCTTGGACAGGCTGACTGAAGCTTTCTTT
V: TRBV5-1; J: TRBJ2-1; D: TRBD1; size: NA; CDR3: CASTDRSTYNEQFF; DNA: TGCGCCAGTACGGACAGGAGTACCTACAATGAGCAGTTCTTC
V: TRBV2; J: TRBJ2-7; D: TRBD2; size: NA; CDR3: CASSEARSGTGEQYF; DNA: TGTGCCAGCAGTGAAGCGCGTAGCGGGACCGGCGAGCAGTACTTC
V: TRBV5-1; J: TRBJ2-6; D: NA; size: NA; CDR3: CASSLDSRSGANVLTF; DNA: TGCGCCAGCAGCTTGGACAGTCGCTCTGGGGCCAACGTCCTGACTTTC
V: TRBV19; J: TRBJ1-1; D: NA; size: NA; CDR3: CASSPDHWQARGLEAFF; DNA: TGTGCCAGTAGTCCGGACCACTGGCAGGCCCGCGGGCTTGAAGCTTTCTTT
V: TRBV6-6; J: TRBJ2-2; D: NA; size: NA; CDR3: CASTERGREPGELFF; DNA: TGTGCCAGCACTGAACGGGGCCGGGAGCCCGGGGAGCTGTTTTTT
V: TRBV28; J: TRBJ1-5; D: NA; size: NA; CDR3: CASRPQGRKSNQPQHF; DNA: TGTGCCAGCAGGCCACAGGGTCGAAAAAGCAATCAGCCCCAGCATTTT